This TCR beta chain was captured in a study of control samples from healthy donors and cancer patients. This CDR3 has 15 residues. Looked up from germline, CDR1 is SGHTA and CDR2 is FQGTGA. The V and J ends lost 5 bases and 3 bases, in that order; junction bases with no gene match: 8. TCRdb keeps only in-frame clones here, not all; method: immunoSEQ multiplex PCR. Of tens of thousands of clones listed, roughly 84% are singletons. Specimen: PBMCs. V is TRBV7-3 and J is TRBJ2-3; 7 bases line up with TRBD1. This TCR was recovered from a woman aged 45-60 years with lung cancer. Written as DNA, the CDR3 is TGTGCCAGCAGCGAAAAGGGACAGCTTACAGATACGCAGTATTTT. As protein: CASSEKGQLTDTQYF.